The rows below give T cell receptor beta chains drawn from one sample of a study of long-term antiretroviral therapy in people with HIV. Method: immunoSEQ multiplex PCR; TCRdb's copy keeps in-frame clones and lacks some. Of around 4,400 clones in the sample, more than 70% were seen once. Material: unsorted PBMCs, obtained 1.3 years after starting antiretroviral therapy. Source of these receptors: a woman aged 45-59 years with HIV. The CDR3 runs from the conserved cysteine through the conserved F or W. The D gene is left open where the match is weak. Some rows mark clone size as missing; the rest say once, few, many or name a class of expanded clone.

abundance: .
v_gene: TRBV5-5
j_gene: TRBJ2-3
d_gene: .
CDR3nt: TGTGCCAGCAGGTCCTTAAAGGCTCGAGCGCAGTATTTT
CDR3aa: CASRSLKARAQYF

abundance: once
v_gene: TRBV19
j_gene: TRBJ1-5
d_gene: .
CDR3nt: TGTGCCAGTAGTATCTCTTTTTATCAGCCCCAGCATTTT
CDR3aa: CASSISFYQPQHF

abundance: .
v_gene: TRBV11-2
j_gene: TRBJ1-6
d_gene: .
CDR3nt: TGTGCCAGCAGCTGGTGGGGGGGAACTCATTCACCCCTCCACTTT
CDR3aa: CASSWWGGTHSPLHF

abundance: .
v_gene: TRBV5-6
j_gene: TRBJ2-1
d_gene: .
CDR3nt: TGTGCCAGCAGCTTCGTCAGGAGCTCCTACAATGAGCAGTTCTTC
CDR3aa: CASSFVRSSYNEQFF

abundance: .
v_gene: TRBV2
j_gene: TRBJ2-5
d_gene: TRBD1
CDR3nt: TGTGCCAGCAGCCCCGGGACAGGGGGAGCGACCCAGTACTTC
CDR3aa: CASSPGTGGATQYF

abundance: .
v_gene: TRBV4-2
j_gene: TRBJ2-7
d_gene: TRBD2
CDR3nt: TGTGCCAGCAGCCATTCCCCAAGCGGGGGGGGGAACGAGCAGTACTTC
CDR3aa: CASSHSPSGGGNEQYF

abundance: .
v_gene: TRBV5-4
j_gene: TRBJ1-4
d_gene: TRBD1
CDR3nt: TGTGCCAGCAGCTTACAGGGGACTAATGAAAAACTGTTTTTT
CDR3aa: CASSLQGTNEKLFF

abundance: .
v_gene: TRBV20-1
j_gene: TRBJ1-1
d_gene: .
CDR3nt: TGCAGAGCTTCGACGAACACTGAAGCTTTCTTT
CDR3aa: CRASTNTEAFF

abundance: .
v_gene: TRBV30
j_gene: TRBJ1-6
d_gene: .
CDR3nt: TGTGCCTGGAGTATCTTTCATTCACCCCTCCACTTT
CDR3aa: CAWSIFHSPLHF

abundance: once
v_gene: TRBV7-2
j_gene: TRBJ1-5
d_gene: .
CDR3nt: TGTGCCAGTTCTGAGGACGGACGCAATCAGCCCCAGCATTTT
CDR3aa: CASSEDGRNQPQHF

abundance: .
v_gene: TRBV4-1
j_gene: TRBJ2-1
d_gene: .
CDR3nt: TGCGCCAGCAGCCAAGGTGCGGCAGGGGAGATAAGTGACAATGAGCAGTTCTTC
CDR3aa: CASSQGAAGEISDNEQFF

abundance: .
v_gene: TRBV30
j_gene: TRBJ2-2
d_gene: .
CDR3nt: TGTGCCTGGAGTCTGGACACCGGGGAGCTGTTTTTT
CDR3aa: CAWSLDTGELFF

abundance: .
v_gene: TRBV30
j_gene: TRBJ2-3
d_gene: TRBD2
CDR3nt: TGTGCCTGGAGTAAACTAGCGGGGGTCAATACGCAGTATTTT
CDR3aa: CAWSKLAGVNTQYF

abundance: few
v_gene: TRBV5-1
j_gene: TRBJ1-5
d_gene: .
CDR3nt: TGCGCCAGCAGCTTGGAGGGCCAGCCCCAGCATTTT
CDR3aa: CASSLEGQPQHF

abundance: few
v_gene: TRBV21-1
j_gene: TRBJ1-5
d_gene: .
CDR3nt: TGTGCCAGCAGCAAAGTTTGCAGGGAAAGTCAGCCCCAGCATTTT
CDR3aa: CASSKVCRESQPQHF

abundance: once
v_gene: TRBV23-1
j_gene: TRBJ1-1
d_gene: .
CDR3nt: TGCGCCAGCAGTCAACGCCAGGTCCCGAACACTGAAGCTTTCTTT
CDR3aa: CASSQRQVPNTEAFF

abundance: .
v_gene: TRBV7-3
j_gene: TRBJ2-3
d_gene: TRBD2
CDR3nt: TGTGCCAGCAGCTTAACTAGCGGGTTCACAGATACGCAGTATTTT
CDR3aa: CASSLTSGFTDTQYF

abundance: .
v_gene: TRBV9
j_gene: TRBJ1-1
d_gene: .
CDR3nt: TGTGCCAGCAGCGTAGACCCCGGAGAGAACACTGAAGCTTTCTTT
CDR3aa: CASSVDPGENTEAFF

abundance: .
v_gene: TRBV25-1
j_gene: TRBJ2-7
d_gene: .
CDR3nt: TGTGCCAGCAGCTCACGGACATGGCCGTCCGAGCAGTACTTC
CDR3aa: CASSSRTWPSEQYF

abundance: .
v_gene: TRBV7-2
j_gene: TRBJ2-3
d_gene: TRBD2
CDR3nt: TGTGCCAGCACCAAAACCCCCCAGCGGGGGGGGGATACGCAGTATTTT
CDR3aa: CASTKTPQRGGDTQYF

abundance: .
v_gene: TRBV5-1
j_gene: TRBJ1-6
d_gene: TRBD1
CDR3nt: TGCGCCAGCAGCTCACAGGGGAGTAATTCACCCCTCCACTTT
CDR3aa: CASSSQGSNSPLHF

abundance: few
v_gene: TRBV4-2
j_gene: TRBJ2-2
d_gene: .
CDR3nt: TGTGCCAGCACCTCTGAAGACAGCCCGAACACCGGGGAGCTGTTTTTT
CDR3aa: CASTSEDSPNTGELFF

abundance: .
v_gene: TRBV7-6
j_gene: TRBJ1-1
d_gene: .
CDR3nt: TGTGCCAGCAGCTTAAGAAGGGTCACTGAAGCTTTCTTT
CDR3aa: CASSLRRVTEAFF

abundance: .
v_gene: TRBV7-9
j_gene: TRBJ1-3
d_gene: TRBD1
CDR3nt: TGTGCCAGCAGCTTAGGGCAGGGGGCTTCCTCTGGAAACACCATATATTTT
CDR3aa: CASSLGQGASSGNTIYF

abundance: .
v_gene: TRBV25-1
j_gene: TRBJ1-1
d_gene: TRBD1
CDR3nt: TGTGCCAGCAGTGGAAGACAGGGGGCGAACACTGAAGCTTTCTTT
CDR3aa: CASSGRQGANTEAFF

abundance: .
v_gene: TRBV30
j_gene: TRBJ1-5
d_gene: .
CDR3nt: TGTGCCTGGAGTGGGGGCTATAGCAATCAGCCCCAGCATTTT
CDR3aa: CAWSGGYSNQPQHF

abundance: .
v_gene: TRBV20-1
j_gene: TRBJ2-7
d_gene: .
CDR3nt: TGCAGTGCTAGAGTCGCGGGAGAGCAGTACTTC
CDR3aa: CSARVAGEQYF

abundance: few
v_gene: TRBV2
j_gene: TRBJ2-7
d_gene: TRBD2
CDR3nt: TGTGCCAGCAGTGGGAGCGGGGTTCGCTCCTACGAGCAGTACTTC
CDR3aa: CASSGSGVRSYEQYF

abundance: .
v_gene: TRBV7-9
j_gene: TRBJ1-1
d_gene: TRBD1
CDR3nt: TGTGCCAGCAGAGACCGGGACAGGGGTAAAACTGAAGCTTTCTTT
CDR3aa: CASRDRDRGKTEAFF

abundance: .
v_gene: TRBV7-8
j_gene: TRBJ1-5
d_gene: .
CDR3nt: TGTGCCAGCAGCTCGACAAATAGCAATCAGCCCCAGCATTTT
CDR3aa: CASSSTNSNQPQHF

abundance: .
v_gene: TRBV5-1
j_gene: TRBJ2-1
d_gene: .
CDR3nt: TGCGCCAGCAGCCTAGCGAACAATGAGCAGTTCTTC
CDR3aa: CASSLANNEQFF

abundance: .
v_gene: TRBV27
j_gene: TRBJ1-4
d_gene: .
CDR3nt: TGTGCCAGCAGTCCCGGGACGTTAACTAATGAAAAACTGTTTTTT
CDR3aa: CASSPGTLTNEKLFF

abundance: .
v_gene: TRBV9
j_gene: TRBJ2-1
d_gene: .
CDR3nt: TGTGCCAGCAGCGTAGGGCTAGGCAATGAGCAGTTCTTC
CDR3aa: CASSVGLGNEQFF

abundance: once
v_gene: TRBV19
j_gene: TRBJ1-1
d_gene: .
CDR3nt: TGTGCCAGTACCCTAAGGGGGGAGAACACTGAAGCTTTCTTT
CDR3aa: CASTLRGENTEAFF

abundance: few
v_gene: TRBV6-5
j_gene: TRBJ2-3
d_gene: .
CDR3nt: TGTGCCAGCAGTTACAGGGCATGGGATACGCAGTATTTT
CDR3aa: CASSYRAWDTQYF

abundance: .
v_gene: TRBV7-3
j_gene: TRBJ1-1
d_gene: .
CDR3nt: TGTGCCAGCAGCTTAAGCAGGGACACTGAAGCTTTCTTT
CDR3aa: CASSLSRDTEAFF

abundance: .
v_gene: TRBV6-9
j_gene: TRBJ1-1
d_gene: .
CDR3nt: TGTGCCAGCAGTTCAGTGGTTGCCGGACGAGCTTTCTTT
CDR3aa: CASSSVVAGRAFF

abundance: .
v_gene: TRBV5-1
j_gene: TRBJ2-3
d_gene: .
CDR3nt: TGCGCCAGCAGCTTGGCCCGCCACACTAGCACAGATACGCAGTATTTT
CDR3aa: CASSLARHTSTDTQYF

abundance: .
v_gene: TRBV10-2
j_gene: TRBJ1-6
d_gene: .
CDR3nt: TGCGCCAGCAGTCCCTATAATTCACCCCTCCACTTT
CDR3aa: CASSPYNSPLHF

abundance: .
v_gene: TRBV28
j_gene: TRBJ2-3
d_gene: .
CDR3nt: TGTGCCAGCAGTTTTATGCGGGCTAGCACAGATACGCAGTATTTT
CDR3aa: CASSFMRASTDTQYF

abundance: .
v_gene: TRBV19
j_gene: TRBJ2-4
d_gene: TRBD2
CDR3nt: TGTGCCACGGAGCTGACTAGCGGAAGGGACATTCAGTACTTC
CDR3aa: CATELTSGRDIQYF

abundance: .
v_gene: TRBV28
j_gene: TRBJ2-3
d_gene: .
CDR3nt: TGTGCCAGCCGGGACTCCGCCTCGGGTACGCAGTATTTT
CDR3aa: CASRDSASGTQYF

abundance: .
v_gene: TRBV28
j_gene: TRBJ2-3
d_gene: TRBD2
CDR3nt: TGTGCCAGCAGTTCTAGGGGCGCGGGGGGGGCAGATACGCAGTATTTT
CDR3aa: CASSSRGAGGADTQYF

abundance: .
v_gene: TRBV7-9
j_gene: TRBJ2-7
d_gene: TRBD1
CDR3nt: TGTGCCAGCAGCTTATGGACAGGGGGGACCTACGAGCAGTACTTC
CDR3aa: CASSLWTGGTYEQYF

abundance: .
v_gene: TRBV13
j_gene: TRBJ2-7
d_gene: TRBD1
CDR3nt: TGTGCCAGCAGCCGCAGCCCGGGACAGTATTCCGAGCAGTACTTC
CDR3aa: CASSRSPGQYSEQYF

abundance: .
v_gene: TRBV7-2
j_gene: TRBJ1-5
d_gene: .
CDR3nt: TGTGCCAGCAGACGACAAGGGGATCAGCCCCAGCATTTT
CDR3aa: CASRRQGDQPQHF

abundance: .
v_gene: TRBV6-6
j_gene: TRBJ1-5
d_gene: .
CDR3nt: TGTGCCAGCAGTTACTCGAGGCAGGTTAACAATCAGCCCCAGCATTTT
CDR3aa: CASSYSRQVNNQPQHF

abundance: .
v_gene: TRBV30
j_gene: TRBJ1-1
d_gene: .
CDR3nt: TGTGCCTGGAGTACAGAACAGGTGAACACTGAAGCTTTCTTT
CDR3aa: CAWSTEQVNTEAFF

abundance: .
v_gene: TRBV7-2
j_gene: TRBJ1-1
d_gene: .
CDR3nt: TGTGCCAGCAGCTTAGAACAGCTTACCACTGAAGCTTTCTTT
CDR3aa: CASSLEQLTTEAFF

abundance: .
v_gene: TRBV11-1
j_gene: TRBJ2-5
d_gene: TRBD2
CDR3nt: TGTGCCAGCAGCTTCGCACTAGCGGGGTCCCAAGAGACCCAGTACTTC
CDR3aa: CASSFALAGSQETQYF

abundance: .
v_gene: TRBV2
j_gene: TRBJ2-3
d_gene: TRBD2
CDR3nt: TGTGCCAGCAGCAAAGCGCTAGCGGTAGATACGCAGTATTTT
CDR3aa: CASSKALAVDTQYF

abundance: .
v_gene: TRBV6-5
j_gene: TRBJ1-1
d_gene: .
CDR3nt: TGTGCCAGCAGTAGGGGGGGGGCGAACACTGAAGCTTTCTTT
CDR3aa: CASSRGGANTEAFF

abundance: .
v_gene: TRBV18
j_gene: TRBJ1-2
d_gene: .
CDR3nt: TGTGCCAGCTCACCACAGGGTAACTATGGCTACACCTTC
CDR3aa: CASSPQGNYGYTF

abundance: .
v_gene: TRBV7-9
j_gene: TRBJ1-4
d_gene: TRBD1
CDR3nt: TGTGCCAGCAGCAATACAGGGGAACTGTTTTTT
CDR3aa: CASSNTGELFF

abundance: .
v_gene: TRBV2
j_gene: TRBJ2-2
d_gene: .
CDR3nt: TGTGCCAGCAGACCGGGGAACGGGGAGCTGTTTTTT
CDR3aa: CASRPGNGELFF

abundance: .
v_gene: TRBV5-4
j_gene: TRBJ2-7
d_gene: TRBD2
CDR3nt: TGTGCCAGCGCGGGGGGGCCTGCCGACTACGAGCAGTACTTC
CDR3aa: CASAGGPADYEQYF

abundance: .
v_gene: TRBV19
j_gene: TRBJ2-2
d_gene: .
CDR3nt: TGTGCCAGTAGTTTGCTTGGCGGGGAGCTGTTTTTT
CDR3aa: CASSLLGGELFF

abundance: .
v_gene: TRBV6-5
j_gene: TRBJ1-4
d_gene: .
CDR3nt: TGTGCCAGCAGTACAGCCACCCAAGGACAGCGAAAACTGTTTTTT
CDR3aa: CASSTATQGQRKLFF

abundance: .
v_gene: TRBV5-1
j_gene: TRBJ1-1
d_gene: TRBD1
CDR3nt: TGCGCCAGCAGCTTACTACCGGGACAGGGCGTGGTAGCTTTCTTT
CDR3aa: CASSLLPGQGVVAFF

abundance: .
v_gene: TRBV5-1
j_gene: TRBJ2-2
d_gene: .
CDR3nt: TGCGCCAGCAGCTTGGCCGGGGAGCTGTTTTTT
CDR3aa: CASSLAGELFF